These T cell receptor beta chains were read from a single sample in a study of PD-1 blockade in classical Hodgkin lymphoma. TCRdb keeps only in-frame clones here, not all; method: immunoSEQ multiplex PCR. Of about 4,200 clones listed, about four fifths are singletons. Sequencing used CD8+ T cells from blood. These receptor sequences come from a human donor with classical Hodgkin lymphoma. Both conserved end residues are part of each CDR3. D genes are given only for firm matches. Clone sizes are given selectively: once, few, many, or a class where the clone is expanded.

cdr3_aa | cdr3_nt | clone_size | j_call | v_call | d_call
CASSTSGREETQYF | TGTGCCAGCAGCACTAGCGGGAGGGAGGAGACCCAGTACTTC | NA | TRBJ2-5 | TRBV9 | TRBD2
CASSRFSWAGLVKNEQFF | TGTGCCAGCAGCCGATTTTCTTGGGCGGGACTAGTAAAGAATGAGCAGTTCTTC | once | TRBJ2-1 | TRBV7-6 | TRBD2
CASSLRGEVRPQHF | TGTGCCAGCAGTTTAAGGGGGGAAGTCAGGCCCCAGCATTTT | NA | TRBJ1-5 | TRBV28 | NA
CAISAGARGYNEQFF | TGTGCCATCAGTGCAGGGGCCAGGGGCTACAATGAGCAGTTCTTC | NA | TRBJ2-1 | TRBV10-3 | NA
CASSSRGQVVGKLFF | TGTGCCAGCAGTTCCCGGGGACAGGTCGTCGGAAAACTGTTTTTT | NA | TRBJ1-4 | TRBV28 | TRBD1
CASSLEYEDSNEQFF | TGTGCCAGCAGCTTAGAATATGAAGACAGCAATGAGCAGTTCTTC | NA | TRBJ2-1 | TRBV11-2 | NA
CASSFRGLEAFF | TGTGCCAGCAGCTTCAGGGGGTTAGAAGCTTTCTTT | NA | TRBJ1-1 | TRBV7-9 | TRBD1
CASSQDDSPNQPQHF | TGCGCCAGCAGCCAAGACGACTCCCCCAATCAGCCCCAGCATTTT | NA | TRBJ1-5 | TRBV4-1 | NA
CASSIGRGSEQYF | TGTGCCAGTAGTATTGGGCGGGGAAGCGAGCAGTACTTC | NA | TRBJ2-7 | TRBV19 | NA
CASSQAGGGSNEQFF | TGTGCCAGCAGCCAAGCGGGAGGAGGGAGCAATGAGCAGTTCTTC | NA | TRBJ2-1 | TRBV27 | TRBD2
CSARGSPGELFF | TGCAGCGCGAGGGGGAGTCCCGGGGAGCTGTTTTTT | NA | TRBJ2-2 | TRBV29-1 | NA
CASSTSGSYNEQFF | TGTGCCAGTAGTACTAGCGGGAGCTACAATGAGCAGTTCTTC | NA | TRBJ2-1 | TRBV19 | TRBD2
CASSPGQGSNQPQHF | TGTGCCAGCAGTCCAGGACAGGGTTCCAATCAGCCCCAGCATTTT | few | TRBJ1-5 | TRBV27 | TRBD1
CASSPTERRGGIADEKLFF | TGTGCCAGCTCACCCACCGAAAGAAGAGGGGGAATCGCCGATGAAAAACTGTTTTTT | NA | TRBJ1-4 | TRBV18 | NA
CASSYGQAVTDTQYF | TGTGCCAGCAGTTACGGACAGGCGGTCACAGATACGCAGTATTTT | NA | TRBJ2-3 | TRBV6-5 | TRBD1
CASSDMVAESTMKEQFF | TGTGCCAGCAGCGATATGGTAGCGGAGTCTACAATGAAGGAGCAGTTCTTC | large | TRBJ2-1 | TRBV9 | NA
CASSLDSNAYNSPLHF | TGTGCCAGCAGCTTGGATTCCAACGCCTATAATTCACCCCTCCACTTT | NA | TRBJ1-6 | TRBV5-5 | NA
CASSQKRTGMSEQYF | TGCGCCAGCAGTCAAAAACGGACAGGGATGAGCGAGCAGTACTTC | NA | TRBJ2-7 | TRBV23-1 | TRBD1